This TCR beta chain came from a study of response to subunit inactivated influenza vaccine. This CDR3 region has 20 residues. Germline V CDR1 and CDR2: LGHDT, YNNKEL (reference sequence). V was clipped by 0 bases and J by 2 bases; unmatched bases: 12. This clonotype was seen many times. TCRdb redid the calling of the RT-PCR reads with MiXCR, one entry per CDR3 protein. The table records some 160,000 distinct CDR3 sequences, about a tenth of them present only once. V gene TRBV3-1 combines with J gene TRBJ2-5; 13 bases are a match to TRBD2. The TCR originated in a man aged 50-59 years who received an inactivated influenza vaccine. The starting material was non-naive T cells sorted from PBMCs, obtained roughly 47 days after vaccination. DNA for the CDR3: TGTGCCAGCAGCCAAGAGGAGTGGACTAGCGGGAGAGGGGGGCAAGAGACCCAGTACTTC. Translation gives CASSQEEWTSGRGGQETQYF.